This T cell receptor (beta chain) originates from a study of human versus mouse CDR3 diversity and MHC coevolution. Regarding the study as a whole: Compared with mice, human CDR3s carried more deletions and insertions on average. Most of the three human donors had the lowest clonal inequality.

Using immunoSEQ multiplex PCR, the repertoire was profiled, and TCRdb retains in-frame clones only, with some absent. In the table there are fewer than 80,000 clones, roughly 90% of which are singletons. As regards this clone: What it recognizes is unknown.

The sample comprised naive CD4+ T cells from blood. Specified subset: CD45RO-negative CD62L-positive naive CD4 T cells. This clonotype originated in a person aged 25 to 75 in good health.

As DNA, the CDR3 is TGTGCCAGCAGCTGGAGGGAGGCCAATCAGCCCCAGCATTTT. Translating gives CASSWREANQPQHF. The chain carries TRBV5-5 and TRBJ1-5; D is uncertain. Trimming took 3 bases from V and 3 from J, leaving 10 bases between them. The CDR3 is 14 amino acids. The V gene's germline CDR1 is SGHKS and CDR2 YYEKEE (reference sequence).